This T cell receptor (beta chain) came from a study of OX40 agonist ivuxolimab in advanced cancers. For the study at large: Males comprised 82.7% of the group, whose mean age was roughly 64 years (range roughly 23 to 80). Findings of the study overall: Also showing low normalized T-cell clonal expansion were some of the nonresponders.

Remarks on this clone: Its antigen is not identified.

The repertoire was sequenced with immunoSEQ multiplex PCR; TCRdb's copy has only in-frame clones and lacks some. The sample lists about 89,000 clones, 86% occurring once. The CDR3 spans 13 residues. Per the germline V gene, CDR1 is SGHDT and CDR2 is YYEEEE. Blood specimens came from baseline, cycle 4 day 1, and cycle 7 day 1. The source of this sequence is an adult with an advanced solid tumor such as melanoma, head and neck, liver or kidney cancer. The chain combines TRBV5-6 with TRBJ2-5; no firm D call. The assigned J gene may be wrong: the sequence end matches TRBJ2-7 better. Specimen: CD4+ or CD8+ T cells sorted from blood, collected in a trial of the OX40 agonist ivuxolimab. The CDR3 sequence is CASSPTRYYEQYF. The CDR3 region has the DNA TGTGCCAGCAGCCCCACCCGCTATTACGAGCAGTACTTC.